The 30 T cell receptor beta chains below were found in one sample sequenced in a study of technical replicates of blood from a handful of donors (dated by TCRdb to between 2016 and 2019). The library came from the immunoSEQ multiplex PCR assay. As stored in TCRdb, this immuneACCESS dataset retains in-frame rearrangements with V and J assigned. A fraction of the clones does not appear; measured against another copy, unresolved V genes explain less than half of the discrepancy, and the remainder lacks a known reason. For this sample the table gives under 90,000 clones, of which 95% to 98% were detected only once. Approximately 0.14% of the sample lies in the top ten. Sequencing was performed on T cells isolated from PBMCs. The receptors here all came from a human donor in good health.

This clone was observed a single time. The CDR3 is CASSFRTSGVLSTDTQYF. CDR3 sequence (DNA): TGTGCCAGCAGTTTTCGGACTAGCGGAGTCCTTAGCACAGATACGCAGTATTTT. V gene TRBV28 combines with J gene TRBJ2-3; 10 bases align to TRBD2. The CDR3 runs 18 residues. Germline assignment: CDR1 MDHEN and CDR2 SYDVKM. J lost 0 bases, V lost 3 bases, and 9 bases had no gene match.

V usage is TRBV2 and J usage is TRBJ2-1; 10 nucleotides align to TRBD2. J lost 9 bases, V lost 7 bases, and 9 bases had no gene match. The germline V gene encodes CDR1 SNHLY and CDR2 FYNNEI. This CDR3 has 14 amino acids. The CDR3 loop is CASIREASGSEQFF. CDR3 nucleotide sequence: TGTGCCAGCATCAGGGAGGCTAGCGGGAGTGAGCAGTTCTTC. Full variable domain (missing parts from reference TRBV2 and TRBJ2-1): EPEVTQTPSHQVTQMGQEVILRCVPISNHLYFYWYRQILGQKVEFLVSFYNNEISEKSEIFDDQFSVERPDGSNFTLKIRSTKLEDSAMYFCASIREASGSEQFFGPGTRLTVL.

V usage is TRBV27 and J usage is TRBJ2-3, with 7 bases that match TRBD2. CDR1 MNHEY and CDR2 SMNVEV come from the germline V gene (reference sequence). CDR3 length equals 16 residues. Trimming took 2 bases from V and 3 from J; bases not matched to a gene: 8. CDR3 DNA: TGTGCCAGCAGTTTAATCGGCGGGAGAAGGACAGATACGCAGTATTTT. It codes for CASSLIGGRRTDTQYF.

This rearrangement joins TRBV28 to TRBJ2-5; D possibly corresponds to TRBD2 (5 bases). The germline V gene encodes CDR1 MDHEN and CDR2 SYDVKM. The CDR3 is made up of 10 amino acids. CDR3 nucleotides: TGTGCTGCGGGTCAAGAGACCCAGTACTTC. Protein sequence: CAAGQETQYF.

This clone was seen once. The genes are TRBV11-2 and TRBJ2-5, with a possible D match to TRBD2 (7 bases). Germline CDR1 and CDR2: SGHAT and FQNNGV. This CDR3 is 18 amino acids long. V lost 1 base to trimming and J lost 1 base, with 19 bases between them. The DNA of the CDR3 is TGTGCCAGCAGCTTAGGGCAGCTTGCCGGGGGGCTCCAAGAGACCCAGTACTTC. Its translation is CASSLGQLAGGLQETQYF.

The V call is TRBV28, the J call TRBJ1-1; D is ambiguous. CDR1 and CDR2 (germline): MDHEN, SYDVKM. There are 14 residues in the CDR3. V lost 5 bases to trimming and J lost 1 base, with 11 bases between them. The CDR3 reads CASSPVKANTEAFF. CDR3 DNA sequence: TGTGCCAGCAGTCCCGTGAAAGCGAACACTGAAGCTTTCTTT.

The CDR3 reads CASSLRGGSTGELFF. DNA of the CDR3: TGCGCCAGCAGCTTGAGGGGGGGAAGCACCGGGGAGCTGTTTTTT. This chain connects TRBV5-1 to TRBJ2-2; possibly TRBD2 for D (7 bases). Trimming took off 1 base at V and 4 bases at J, with 11 bases between the two ends. This CDR3 region has 15 residues. Germline V gene lookup returns CDR1 SGHRS and CDR2 YFSETQ.

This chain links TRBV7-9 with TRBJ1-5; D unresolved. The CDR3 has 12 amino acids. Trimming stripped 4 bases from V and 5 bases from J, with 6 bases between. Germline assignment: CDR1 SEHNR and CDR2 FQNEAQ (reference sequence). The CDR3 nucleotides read TGTGCCAGCAGCTCGGAGGATCAGCCCCAGCATTTT. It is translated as CASSSEDQPQHF. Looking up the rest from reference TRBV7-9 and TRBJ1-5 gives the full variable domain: DTGVSQNPRHKITKRGQNVTFRCDPISEHNRLYWYRQTLGQGPEFLTYFQNEAQLEKSRLLSDRFSAERPKGSFSTLEIQRTEQGDSAMYLCASSSEDQPQHFGDGTRLSIL.

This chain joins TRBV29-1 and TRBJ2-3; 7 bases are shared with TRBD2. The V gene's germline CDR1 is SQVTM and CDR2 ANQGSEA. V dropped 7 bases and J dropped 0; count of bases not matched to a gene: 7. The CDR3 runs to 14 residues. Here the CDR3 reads CSALGEGSTDTQYF. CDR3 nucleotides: TGCAGCGCCCTTGGGGAGGGTAGCACAGATACGCAGTATTTT.

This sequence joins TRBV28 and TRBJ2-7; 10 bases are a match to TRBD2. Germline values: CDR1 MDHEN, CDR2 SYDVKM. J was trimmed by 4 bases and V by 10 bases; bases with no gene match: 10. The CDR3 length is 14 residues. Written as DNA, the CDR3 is TGTGCCACCTTCGGGGCTAGCGGGGGTTACGAGCAGTACTTC. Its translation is CATFGASGGYEQYF.

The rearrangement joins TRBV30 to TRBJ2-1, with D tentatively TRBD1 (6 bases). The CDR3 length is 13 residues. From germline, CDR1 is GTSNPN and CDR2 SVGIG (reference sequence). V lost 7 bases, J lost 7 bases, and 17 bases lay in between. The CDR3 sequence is CAFSVQGYNEQFF. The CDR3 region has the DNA TGTGCCTTTAGTGTACAGGGTTATAATGAGCAGTTCTTC.

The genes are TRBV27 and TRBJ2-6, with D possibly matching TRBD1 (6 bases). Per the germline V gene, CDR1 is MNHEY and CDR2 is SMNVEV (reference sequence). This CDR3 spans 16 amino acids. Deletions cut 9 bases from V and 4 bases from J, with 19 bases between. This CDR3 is CASSLVGASGANVLTF. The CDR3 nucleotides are TGTGCCAGTAGCTTGGTGGGGGCTTCAGGGGCCAACGTCCTGACTTTC.

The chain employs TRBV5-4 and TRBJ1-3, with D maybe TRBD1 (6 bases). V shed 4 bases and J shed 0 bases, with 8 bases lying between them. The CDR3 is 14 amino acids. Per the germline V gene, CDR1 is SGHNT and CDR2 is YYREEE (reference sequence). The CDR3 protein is CASSPTGSGNTIYF. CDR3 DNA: TGTGCCAGCAGCCCGACAGGCTCTGGAAACACCATATATTTT.

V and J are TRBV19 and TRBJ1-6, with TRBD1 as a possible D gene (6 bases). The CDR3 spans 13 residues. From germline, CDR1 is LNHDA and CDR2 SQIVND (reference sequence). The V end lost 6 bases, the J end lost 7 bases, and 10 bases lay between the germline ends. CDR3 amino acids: CASRDSLNSPLHF. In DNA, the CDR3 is TGTGCCAGTAGGGACAGCTTAAATTCACCCCTCCACTTT.

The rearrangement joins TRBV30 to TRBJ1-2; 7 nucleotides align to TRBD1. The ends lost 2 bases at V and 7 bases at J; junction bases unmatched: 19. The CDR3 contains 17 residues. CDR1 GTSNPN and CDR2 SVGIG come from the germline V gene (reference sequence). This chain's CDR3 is CAWSMKGIEGAFTGYTF. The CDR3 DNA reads TGTGCCTGGAGTATGAAGGGTATAGAGGGGGCTTTTACTGGCTACACCTTC.

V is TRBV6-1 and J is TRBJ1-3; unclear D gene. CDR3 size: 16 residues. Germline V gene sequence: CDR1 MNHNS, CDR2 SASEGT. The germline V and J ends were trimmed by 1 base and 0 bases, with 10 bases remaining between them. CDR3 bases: TGTGCCAGCAGTGAAGGGGCCCCAAGCTCTGGAAACACCATATATTTT. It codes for CASSEGAPSSGNTIYF.

CDR3 sequence reads: CAWSQGSYNEQFF. CDR3 nucleotides: TGTGCCTGGAGTCAGGGCTCCTACAATGAGCAGTTCTTC. J is TRBJ2-1 and V is TRBV30; D is perhaps TRBD1 (5 bases). With 2 bases removed from V and 0 bases from J, the gap between germline ends came to 5 bases. The germline CDR1 and CDR2 sequences are GTSNPN and SVGIG (reference sequence). The length of the CDR3 is 13 residues.

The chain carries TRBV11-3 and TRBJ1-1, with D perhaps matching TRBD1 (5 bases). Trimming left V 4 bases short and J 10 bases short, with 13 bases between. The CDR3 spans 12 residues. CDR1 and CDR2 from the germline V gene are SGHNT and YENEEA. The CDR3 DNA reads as TGTGCCAGCAGCTCAGACCAGGGTAGAGCTTTCTTT. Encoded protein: CASSSDQGRAFF. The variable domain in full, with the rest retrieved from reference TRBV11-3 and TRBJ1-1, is EAGVVQSPRYKIIEKKQPVAFWCNPISGHNTLYWYLQNLGQGPELLIRYENEEAVDDSQLPKDRFSAERLKGVDSTLKIQPAELGDSAVYLCASSSDQGRAFFGQGTRLTVV.

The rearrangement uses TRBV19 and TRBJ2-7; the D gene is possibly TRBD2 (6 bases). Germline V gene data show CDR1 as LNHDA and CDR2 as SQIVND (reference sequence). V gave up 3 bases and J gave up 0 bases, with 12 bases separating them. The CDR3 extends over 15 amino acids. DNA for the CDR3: TGTGCCAGTAGTATTTATTCCGGGAGCTCCTACGAGCAGTACTTC. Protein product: CASSIYSGSSYEQYF.

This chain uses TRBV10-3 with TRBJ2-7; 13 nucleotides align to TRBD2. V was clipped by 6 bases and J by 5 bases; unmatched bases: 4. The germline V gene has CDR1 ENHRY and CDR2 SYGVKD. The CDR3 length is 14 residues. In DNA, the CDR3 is TGTGCCATCAGAGGACTAGCGGGAGTAGACGAGCAGTACTTC. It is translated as CAIRGLAGVDEQYF.

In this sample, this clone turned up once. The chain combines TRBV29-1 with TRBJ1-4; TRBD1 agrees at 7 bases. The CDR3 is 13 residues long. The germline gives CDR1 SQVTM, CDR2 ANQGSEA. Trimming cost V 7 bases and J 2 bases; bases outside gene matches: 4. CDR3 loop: CSARGQTNEKLFF. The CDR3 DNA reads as TGCAGCGCGCGGGGACAGACTAATGAAAAACTGTTTTTT.

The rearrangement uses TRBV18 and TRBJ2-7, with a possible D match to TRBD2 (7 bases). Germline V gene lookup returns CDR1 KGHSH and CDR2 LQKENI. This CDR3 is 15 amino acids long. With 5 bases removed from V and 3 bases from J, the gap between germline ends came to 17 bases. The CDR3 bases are TGTGCCAGCTCAACAGGGAATAGCGGGTTCTACGAGCAGTACTTC. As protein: CASSTGNSGFYEQYF.

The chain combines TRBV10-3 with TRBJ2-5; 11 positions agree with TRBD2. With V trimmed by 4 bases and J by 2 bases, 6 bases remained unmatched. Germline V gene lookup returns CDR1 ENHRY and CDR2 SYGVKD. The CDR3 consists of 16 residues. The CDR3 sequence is CAISARSGGAQETQYF. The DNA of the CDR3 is TGTGCCATCAGTGCCCGTAGCGGGGGGGCTCAAGAGACCCAGTACTTC.

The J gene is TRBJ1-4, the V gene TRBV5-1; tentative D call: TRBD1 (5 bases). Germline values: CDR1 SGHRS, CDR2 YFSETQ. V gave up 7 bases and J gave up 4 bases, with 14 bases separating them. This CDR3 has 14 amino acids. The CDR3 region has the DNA TGCGCCAGCCGCCCTACAGGCGTTAATGAAAAACTGTTTTTT. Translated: CASRPTGVNEKLFF.

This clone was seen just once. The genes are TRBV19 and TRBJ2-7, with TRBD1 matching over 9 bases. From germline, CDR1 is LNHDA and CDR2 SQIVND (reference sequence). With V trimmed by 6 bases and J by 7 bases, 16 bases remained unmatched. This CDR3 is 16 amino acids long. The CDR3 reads CASSLYSGQGFEEQYF. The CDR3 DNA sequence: TGTGCCAGTAGCCTCTATTCGGGACAGGGATTCGAAGAGCAGTACTTC. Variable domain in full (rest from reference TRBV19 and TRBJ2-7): DGGITQSPKYLFRKEGQNVTLSCEQNLNHDAMYWYRQDPGQGLRLIYYSQIVNDFQKGDIAEGYSVSREKKESFPLTVTSAQKNPTAFYLCASSLYSGQGFEEQYFGPGTRLTVT.

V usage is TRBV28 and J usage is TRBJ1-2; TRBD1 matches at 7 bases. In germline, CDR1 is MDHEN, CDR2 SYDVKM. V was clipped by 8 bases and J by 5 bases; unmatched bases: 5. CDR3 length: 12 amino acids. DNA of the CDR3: TGTGCCAGCCTCGGACAGGAATATGGCTACACCTTC. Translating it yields CASLGQEYGYTF.

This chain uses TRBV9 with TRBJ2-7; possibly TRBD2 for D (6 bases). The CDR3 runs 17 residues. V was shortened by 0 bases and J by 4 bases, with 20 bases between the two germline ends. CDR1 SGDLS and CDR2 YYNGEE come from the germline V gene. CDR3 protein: CASSVAEGKELMYEQYF. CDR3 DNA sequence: TGTGCCAGCAGCGTAGCGGAGGGAAAAGAGTTAATGTACGAGCAGTACTTC. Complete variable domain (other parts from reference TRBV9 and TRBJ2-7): DSGVTQTPKHLITATGQRVTLRCSPRSGDLSVYWYQQSLDQGLQFLIQYYNGEERAKGNILERFSAQQFPDLHSELNLSSLELGDSALYFCASSVAEGKELMYEQYFGPGTRLTVT.

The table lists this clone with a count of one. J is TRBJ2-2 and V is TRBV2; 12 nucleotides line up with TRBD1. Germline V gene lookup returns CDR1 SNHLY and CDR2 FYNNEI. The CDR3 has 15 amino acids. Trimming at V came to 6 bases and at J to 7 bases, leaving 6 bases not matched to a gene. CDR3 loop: CASRGQGAAGGELFF. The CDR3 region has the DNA TGTGCCAGCAGGGGACAGGGGGCGGCGGGCGGGGAGCTGTTTTTT.

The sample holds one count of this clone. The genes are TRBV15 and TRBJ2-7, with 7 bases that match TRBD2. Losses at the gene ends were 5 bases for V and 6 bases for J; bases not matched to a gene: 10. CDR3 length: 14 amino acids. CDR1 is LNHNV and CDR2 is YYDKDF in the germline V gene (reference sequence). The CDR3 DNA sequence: TGTGCCACCAGCGTAGGGAGGGAGGGCAGCGAGCAGTACTTC. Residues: CATSVGREGSEQYF.

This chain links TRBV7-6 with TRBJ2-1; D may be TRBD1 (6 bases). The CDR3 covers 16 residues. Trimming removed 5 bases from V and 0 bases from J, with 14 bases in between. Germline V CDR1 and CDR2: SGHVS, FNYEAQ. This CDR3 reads CASSQGTLDSYNEQFF. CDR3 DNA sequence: TGTGCCAGCAGCCAAGGGACACTCGACTCCTACAATGAGCAGTTCTTC.